This entry lists 9 T cell receptor beta chains sequenced from one sample in a study of cytomegalovirus exposure and HLA in healthy donors. PCR used 60 Vbeta primers and 13 Jbeta primers. Generated by immunoSEQ multiplex PCR, the TCRdb table keeps only in-frame clones and is missing some. The sample shows approximately 6,800 clones, roughly half of them seen only once. Source material: PBMCs. The receptors were gathered from a man aged 25 to 45 in good health and CMV-seropositive.

This rearrangement joins TRBV4-2 to TRBJ2-3; D is perhaps TRBD2 (6 bases). The V end was cut by 0 bases, the J end by 4 bases, with 11 bases between. CDR1 and CDR2 (germline): LGHNA, YNFKEQ. The length of the CDR3 is 15 residues. The CDR3 nucleotides read TGTGCCAGCAGCCAAGAGAACCGGGAGTCAGATACGCAGTATTTT. Protein: CASSQENRESDTQYF.

V is TRBV28 and J is TRBJ1-1; weak D call: TRBD1 (5 bases). V lost 5 bases to trimming and J lost 5 bases, with 9 bases between them. There are 12 residues in the CDR3. Germline V gene data show CDR1 as MDHEN and CDR2 as SYDVKM. In DNA form, the CDR3 reads TGTGCCAGCAGTACAGGAGCTACTGAAGCTTTCTTT. It translates to CASSTGATEAFF.

This chain connects TRBV6-5 to TRBJ1-1; possible D gene TRBD1, 6 bases. This CDR3 is 14 amino acids long. Germline V CDR1 and CDR2: MNHEY, SVGAGI. V was shortened by 0 bases and J by 12 bases, with 17 bases between the two germline ends. The CDR3 is CASSYSGQQFGTFF. The DNA of the CDR3 is TGTGCCAGCAGTTACTCCGGACAGCAATTCGGAACTTTCTTT.

V gene TRBV30 combines with J gene TRBJ2-5; 10 nucleotides line up with TRBD2. The CDR3 contains 18 residues. The germline V gene encodes CDR1 GTSNPN and CDR2 SVGIG (reference sequence). Trimming removed 0 bases from V and 0 bases from J; junction bases left unmatched: 10. The DNA for the CDR3 is TGTGCCTGGAGTGTAAAGGCTAGCGGGAGATCGTACCAAGAGACCCAGTACTTC. It encodes CAWSVKASGRSYQETQYF.

CDR3 nucleotide sequence: TGTGCCAGCAGTCCTAACAGTTTCTCCTACAATGAGCAGTTCTTC. Translated: CASSPNSFSYNEQFF. The chain links TRBV5-4 to TRBJ2-1; no clear D. The CDR3 loop spans 15 amino acids. Germline CDR1 is SGHNT and CDR2 is YYREEE (reference sequence). With 5 bases removed from V and 0 bases from J, the gap between germline ends came to 12 bases. The variable domain in full, with the rest retrieved from reference TRBV5-4 and TRBJ2-1, is ETGVTQSPTHLIKTRGQQVTLRCSSQSGHNTVSWYQQALGQGPQFIFQYYREEENGRGNFPPRFSGLQFPNYSSELNVNALELDDSALYLCASSPNSFSYNEQFFGPGTRLTVL.

This clone has only a few counts. The rearrangement links TRBV6-1 to TRBJ1-4, with TRBD1 matching 7 bases. The CDR3 has 13 residues. Germline V gene lookup returns CDR1 MNHNS and CDR2 SASEGT. Trimming cost V 7 bases and J 6 bases; bases outside gene matches: 5. CDR3 sequence: CASKTGIHEKLFF. CDR3 nucleotides: TGTGCCAGCAAGACAGGGATTCATGAAAAACTGTTTTTT.

The chain has TRBV7-2 and TRBJ2-7; the D is unclear. The CDR3 sequence is 14 residues long. Trimming took off 1 base at V and 6 bases at J, with 13 bases between the two ends. Germline V gene sequence: CDR1 SGHTA, CDR2 FQGNSA. The CDR3 loop is CASSLDSWAPEQYF. CDR3 in DNA: TGTGCCAGCAGCTTAGACTCCTGGGCACCCGAGCAGTACTTC.

The rearrangement links TRBV30 to TRBJ2-6; D may be TRBD2 (6 bases). The ends were cut back, 3 bases at V and 2 bases at J, with 17 bases in the middle. The CDR3 loop spans 17 amino acids. CDR1 GTSNPN and CDR2 SVGIG come from the germline V gene (reference sequence). The CDR3 protein is CAWRRGRVQAGANVLTF. In nucleotides, the CDR3 is TGTGCCTGGAGGCGGGGCAGGGTACAGGCTGGGGCCAACGTCCTGACTTTC.

This clone has a handful of counts. The J gene is TRBJ1-5, the V gene TRBV28; no clear D. Between the trimmed V and J ends, which lost 7 bases and 0 bases, there was a span of 7 bases. The CDR3 has 13 residues. CDR1 and CDR2 (germline): MDHEN, SYDVKM. DNA of the CDR3: TGTGCCAGCACGGTGTATAGCAATCAGCCCCAGCATTTT. Translating gives CASTVYSNQPQHF.